This T cell receptor beta chain comes out of a study of T cells after posttransplantation cyclophosphamide. There are a few counts of this clone. The method was immunoSEQ multiplex PCR; TCRdb's version includes in-frame clones alone and lacks a portion of them. The sample shows about 19,000 clones, 74% of them seen only once. Busulfan-fludarabine conditioning, marrow transplant, and cyclophosphamide on days +3 and +4 were administered. The starting material was PBMCs, obtained after an allogeneic stem cell transplant with post-transplant cyclophosphamide. The source is a male patient between 25 and 39 years old who received an allogeneic stem cell transplant from a related donor, was CMV-positive, and had acute GVHD only. These T cells may partly come from the graft donor.

For the CDR3, the DNA is TGTGCCAGCAGTTACACGGACAGGGGAAGGACCTTC. Translated, it gives CASSYTDRGRTF. The chain joins TRBV5-4 to TRBJ1-2; 9 bases are a match to TRBD1. The CDR3 extends over 12 amino acids. Per germline, CDR1 SGHNT and CDR2 YYREEE (reference sequence). The V and J ends lost 5 bases and 14 bases, in that order; junction bases with no gene match: 10.